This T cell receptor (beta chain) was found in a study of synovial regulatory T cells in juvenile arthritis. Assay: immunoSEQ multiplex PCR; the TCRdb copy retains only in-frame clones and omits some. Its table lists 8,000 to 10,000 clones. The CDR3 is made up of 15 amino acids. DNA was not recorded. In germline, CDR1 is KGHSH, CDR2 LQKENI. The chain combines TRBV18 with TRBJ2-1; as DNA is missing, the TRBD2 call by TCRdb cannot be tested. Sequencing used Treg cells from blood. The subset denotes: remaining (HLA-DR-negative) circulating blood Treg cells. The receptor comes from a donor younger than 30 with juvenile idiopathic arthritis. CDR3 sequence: CASSSSGRFYNEQFF.